This T cell receptor beta chain is from a study of low-dose radiotherapy and immunotherapy resistance in tumors. About the research overall: Every six weeks patients received intravenous ipilimumab 1 mg/kg, and every two weeks they received intravenous nivolumab 240 mg. First-strand cDNA used TRAV- and TRBV-specific primers, covering alpha and beta chains. On cycle 1 day 1, patients started four cycles of oral aspirin 300 mg daily.

At least ten counts were recorded for this clonotype. The time point: before trial treatment. The V end lost 5 bases, the J end lost 1 base, and 8 bases lay between the germline ends. This CDR3 is built from 13 residues. Per germline, CDR1 LNHDA and CDR2 SQIVND (reference sequence). PCR amplification of the TCRs was performed with Phusion for about 20 PCR cycles, and it relied on a constant-region primer together with a V-primer adapter. TCRdb passed the reads through MiXCR, listing each CDR3 protein once. Of tens of thousands of distinct CDR3 sequences detected, 12% appear once; the ten largest clones hold 5.5% to 7.5%.

The sequencing here drew on PBMCs, taken before treatment. This TCR came from a female donor with ovarian cancer. The chain joins TRBV19 to TRBJ2-5; D remains unclear. The CDR3 here is CASSRQIQETQYF. The CDR3 DNA sequence: TGTGCCAGTAGTCGGCAAATCCAAGAGACCCAGTACTTC.